This is a list of T cell receptor beta chains from one sample in a study of memory CD4+ T cells and cytomegalovirus serostatus. Some clones are missing from TCRdb's copy, which holds only in-frame ones; the method was immunoSEQ multiplex PCR. The profile shows about 45,000 clones, 76% of them singletons. The sequencing sample was made of memory CD4+ T cells from blood. The receptor set was obtained from an adult in good health and CMV-seronegative. Each CDR3 is given with its conserved first and last residue. D genes are given only for firm matches. Where a row states a size, it is once, few, many or the class of an expanded clone; other rows omit it.

v_call	j_call	clone_size	d_call	cdr3_aa	cdr3_nt
TRBV9	TRBJ2-1	NA	NA	CASSLRYNEQFF	TGTGCCAGCAGCCTCAGGTACAATGAGCAGTTCTTC
TRBV15	TRBJ1-5	NA	NA	CATSVGDNQPQHF	TGTGCCACCAGCGTAGGGGATAATCAGCCCCAGCATTTT
TRBV5-6	TRBJ2-5	once	NA	CASSGIQETQYF	TGTGCCAGCAGCGGGATCCAAGAGACCCAGTACTTC
TRBV18	TRBJ1-4	NA	TRBD1	CASSGGQGTTNEKLFF	TGTGCCAGCTCAGGCGGACAGGGGACAACTAATGAAAAACTGTTTTTT
TRBV11-2	TRBJ2-1	NA	TRBD2	CASSLGGTSNEQFF	TGTGCCAGCAGCTTAGGTGGGACTAGCAATGAGCAGTTCTTC
TRBV5-1	TRBJ2-3	NA	NA	CASSLYFTDTQYF	TGCGCCAGCAGCCTCTACTTCACGGATACGCAGTATTTT
TRBV2	TRBJ1-6	NA	NA	CASRKTENSPLHF	TGTGCCAGCAGAAAGACGGAAAATTCACCCCTCCACTTT
TRBV15	TRBJ1-2	few	NA	CATSRDRVAGYTF	TGTGCCACCAGCAGAGATCGGGTAGCTGGCTACACCTTC
TRBV5-1	TRBJ2-4	NA	NA	CASSLGLRLAKNIQYF	TGCGCCAGCAGCTTGGGGTTAAGACTAGCCAAAAACATTCAGTACTTC
TRBV5-1	TRBJ2-3	NA	TRBD2	CASSWTSGGSDTQYF	TGCGCCAGCAGCTGGACGAGCGGGGGGTCAGATACGCAGTATTTT
TRBV30	TRBJ2-1	NA	TRBD2	CASQPPAGGFYNEQFF	TGTGCCTCACAACCTCCAGCGGGGGGCTTCTACAATGAGCAGTTCTTC
TRBV7-3	TRBJ2-1	NA	TRBD2	CASSTTSGGKEQFF	TGTGCCAGCAGCACGACTAGCGGGGGGAAGGAGCAGTTCTTC
TRBV5-1	TRBJ1-6	NA	TRBD1	CASSRDRLNNSPLHF	TGCGCCAGCAGCCGGGACAGACTAAATAATTCACCCCTCCACTTT
TRBV28	TRBJ2-7	NA	TRBD1	CASSFTGTGGYEQYF	TGTGCCAGCAGTTTCACCGGGACAGGGGGATACGAGCAGTACTTC
TRBV10-2	TRBJ1-6	NA	NA	CASSEFKGNSPLHF	TGCGCCAGCAGTGAATTCAAAGGAAATTCACCCCTCCACTTT
TRBV7-2	TRBJ1-5	NA	NA	CASSLEEQGENQPQHF	TGTGCCAGCAGCTTAGAGGAACAGGGAGAAAATCAGCCCCAGCATTTT
TRBV7-9	TRBJ1-1	NA	NA	CASSLGGHREGMNTEAFF	TGTGCCAGCAGCTTAGGGGGACATCGGGAGGGAATGAACACTGAAGCTTTCTTT
TRBV5-4	TRBJ1-4	NA	NA	CASSRRTDGNEKLFF	TGTGCCAGCAGCCGGCGGACAGACGGTAATGAAAAACTGTTTTTT
TRBV7-8	TRBJ2-3	NA	TRBD1	CASSVNPPGTGGRDTQYF	TGTGCCAGCAGCGTAAACCCGCCGGGGACAGGGGGCCGAGATACGCAGTATTTT
TRBV5-4	TRBJ2-1	NA	TRBD2	CASSLPGTSGGSSYNEQFF	TGTGCCAGCAGCCTCCCCGGGACTAGCGGGGGGAGCTCCTACAATGAGCAGTTCTTC
TRBV4-2	TRBJ2-5	NA	NA	CASSLQTLGETQYF	TGTGCCAGCAGCCTCCAGACCTTGGGAGAGACCCAGTACTTC
TRBV11-3	TRBJ2-1	NA	NA	CASSFSGTLEQFF	TGTGCCAGCAGCTTCTCGGGGACCCTTGAGCAGTTCTTC
TRBV4-2	TRBJ1-3	NA	TRBD1	CASSQDGQGAGNTIYF	TGTGCCAGCAGCCAAGATGGACAGGGGGCGGGAAACACCATATATTTT
TRBV5-4	TRBJ2-1	few	NA	CASRQRGGYSYNEQFF	TGTGCCAGCAGGCAACGAGGGGGTTACTCCTACAATGAGCAGTTCTTC
TRBV29-1	TRBJ1-3	NA	NA	CSVEAGFSGNTIYF	TGCAGCGTTGAGGCCGGTTTCTCTGGAAACACCATATATTTT
TRBV30	TRBJ2-1	few	NA	CAWSASPADEQFF	TGTGCCTGGAGTGCCTCCCCAGCGGATGAGCAGTTCTTC
TRBV6-1	TRBJ2-1	NA	NA	CASSPGLRDNEQFF	TGTGCCAGCAGCCCGGGACTCCGGGACAATGAGCAGTTCTTC
TRBV7-2	TRBJ1-2	NA	NA	CASSSLSSSGYTF	TGTGCCAGCAGCTCCCTGAGCAGCTCTGGCTACACCTTC
TRBV10-3	TRBJ1-5	NA	NA	CATSGVKGNQPQHF	TGTGCCACCTCGGGGGTGAAAGGCAATCAGCCCCAGCATTTT
TRBV29-1	TRBJ1-5	NA	NA	CSVGREANQPQHF	TGCAGCGTTGGCCGGGAGGCTAATCAGCCCCAGCATTTT
TRBV2	TRBJ2-7	NA	TRBD1	CASSEQGAADEQYF	TGTGCCAGCAGTGAACAGGGGGCGGCGGACGAGCAGTACTTC
TRBV2	TRBJ2-1	NA	TRBD1	CASNPRGLSSYNEQFF	TGTGCCAGCAATCCTAGGGGGCTCAGCTCCTACAATGAGCAGTTCTTC
TRBV4-1	TRBJ1-1	NA	NA	CASRSGTMNTEAFF	TGCGCCAGCAGATCCGGGACAATGAACACTGAAGCTTTCTTT
TRBV13	TRBJ2-7	NA	NA	CASSGGSDNYEQYF	TGTGCCAGCAGCGGCGGTTCAGACAACTACGAGCAGTACTTC
TRBV18	TRBJ2-5	NA	TRBD2	CASSPTSGGETQYF	TGTGCCAGCTCACCAACTAGCGGGGGAGAGACCCAGTACTTC
TRBV7-8	TRBJ1-1	NA	NA	CASSSRPGQNTEAFF	TGTGCCAGCAGCTCCCGGCCGGGACAGAACACTGAAGCTTTCTTT
TRBV19	TRBJ1-2	once	NA	CASTSQGGNLYGYTF	TGTGCCAGTACGTCCCAGGGAGGGAACCTCTATGGCTACACCTTC
TRBV14	TRBJ2-7	medium-sized	NA	CASSPPGIAYEQYF	TGTGCCAGCAGCCCCCCGGGTATCGCCTACGAGCAGTACTTC
TRBV5-4	TRBJ1-1	medium-sized	NA	CASSQGRYTEAFF	TGTGCCAGCAGCCAAGGACGGTACACTGAAGCTTTCTTT
TRBV7-7	TRBJ2-2	NA	TRBD2	CASSWGGTGELFF	TGTGCTAGCAGCTGGGGGGGCACCGGGGAGCTGTTTTTT
TRBV10-3	TRBJ2-6	few	NA	CAISESSGSGANVLTF	TGTGCCATCAGTGAGTCGTCGGGCTCTGGGGCCAACGTCCTGACTTTC
TRBV29-1	TRBJ2-5	NA	TRBD1	CSGGQRQETQYF	TGCAGCGGGGGACAGAGGCAAGAGACCCAGTACTTC
TRBV5-6	TRBJ2-3	NA	NA	CASSTLSRTIRADTQYF	TGTGCCAGCAGCACGCTCAGCAGGACAATCCGCGCAGATACGCAGTATTTT